This entry lists 9 T cell receptor beta chains sequenced from one sample in a study of blood T cell repertoires in COVID-19. Sequencing was performed with immunoSEQ multiplex PCR; in TCRdb, only in-frame clones are kept and a portion is missing. The data contain some 240,000 clones, 80% to 90% of them singletons. The sequenced sample was peripheral blood. The receptors come from a woman aged 65 to 85 with COVID-19, enrolled during active disease.

The chain joins TRBV6-6 to TRBJ2-7, with 8 bases lining up with TRBD2. J lost 4 bases, V lost 6 bases, and 8 bases had no gene match. From germline, CDR1 is MNHNY and CDR2 SVGAGI (reference sequence). The length of the CDR3 is 14 residues. The CDR3 DNA follows: TGTGCCAGCAGCCGGACTAGCTCAATATACGAGCAGTACTTC. This encodes CASSRTSSIYEQYF.

V and J are TRBV5-1 and TRBJ1-1, with D tentatively TRBD1 (5 bases). CDR1 is SGHRS, CDR2 YFSETQ, per germline. V was cut by 3 bases and J by 0 bases, with 9 bases left in between. This CDR3 has 14 residues. The CDR3 DNA is TGCGCCAGCAGCTACCAGGACATGAACACTGAAGCTTTCTTT. Its protein is CASSYQDMNTEAFF.

V and J are TRBV29-1 and TRBJ2-7, with TRBD2 matching over 7 bases. This CDR3 region has 14 residues. The J segment lost 2 bases and the V segment lost 5 bases, leaving 9 bases of the junction unmatched. CDR1 is SQVTM, CDR2 ANQGSEA, per germline. CDR3 residues: CSVTAGDIAYEQYF. CDR3 nucleotides: TGCAGCGTTACCGCGGGAGACATAGCCTACGAGCAGTACTTC.

The chain is built from TRBV27 and TRBJ1-6; the match to TRBD1 covers 7 bases. The CDR3 spans 15 residues. V shed 2 bases and J 7 bases; nucleotides not matched to a gene: 5. Per the germline V gene, CDR1 is MNHEY and CDR2 is SMNVEV (reference sequence). CDR3 region: CASSLVGTENSPLHF. For the CDR3, the DNA is TGTGCCAGCAGTTTAGTTGGGACAGAGAATTCACCCCTCCACTTT.

This clone showed up just once. The chain uses TRBV19 and TRBJ1-4, with 7 bases aligning to TRBD1. CDR1 is LNHDA and CDR2 is SQIVND in the germline V gene (reference sequence). CDR3 length: 13 amino acids. Unmatched junction bases numbered 9, after V lost 7 bases and J lost 10 bases. The CDR3 loop is CASKGTARGKLFF. In DNA form, the CDR3 reads TGTGCCAGTAAGGGGACAGCCCGCGGAAAACTGTTTTTT.

The rearrangement joins TRBV7-2 to TRBJ2-2, with D possibly matching TRBD2 (6 bases). Germline V gene data show CDR1 as SGHTA and CDR2 as FQGNSA. Trimming took off 5 bases at V and 5 bases at J, with 21 bases between the two ends. This CDR3 is built from 17 residues. The CDR3 region has the DNA TGTGCCAGCAGCCGGGACTCCGCAGTGGGACGGACCGGGGAGCTGTTTTTT. Protein sequence: CASSRDSAVGRTGELFF.

The V call is TRBV4-3, the J call TRBJ2-3, with 8 bases matching TRBD1. The germline gives CDR1 LGHNA, CDR2 YSLEER. After removal of 3 bases from V and 5 bases from J, the junction contained 4 bases not matched to a gene. The CDR3 is made up of 14 amino acids. This chain's CDR3 is CASSQTTGGDTQYF. In DNA form, the CDR3 reads TGCGCCAGCAGCCAGACCACAGGGGGAGATACGCAGTATTTT.

The chain links TRBV14 to TRBJ2-2; maybe TRBD1 (6 bases). The V gene's germline CDR1 is SGHDN and CDR2 FVKESK. The CDR3 extends over 14 amino acids. Trimming cost V 3 bases and J 3 bases, with 8 bases left between them. In DNA, the CDR3 is TGTGCCAGCAGCCACAGGGGTGACACCGGGGAGCTGTTTTTT. It codes for CASSHRGDTGELFF.

This clone came up a few times. V is TRBV6-5 and J is TRBJ1-2; 7 nucleotides match TRBD1. The V gene end was trimmed by 10 bases and the J gene end by 8 bases; junction bases not matched to a gene: 7. Germline CDR1 reads MNHEY; CDR2 reads SVGAGI. The CDR3 contains 11 residues. CDR3 nucleotides: TGTGCCACCGAGGGGGCTGGAGGCTACACCTTC. Translation: CATEGAGGYTF.